This TCR beta chain emerged from a study of response to subunit inactivated influenza vaccine. One entry per CDR3 protein, called by TCRdb with MiXCR from the RT-PCR reads. The profile covers hundreds of thousands of distinct CDR3 sequences, with approximately 17% appearing a single time and approximately 11% taken by the ten largest. Study-level findings and limits: Authors suggested few new T cells are recruited by each seasonal influenza vaccination.

Concerning this clonotype: The antigen remains unidentified.

Sequenced here: PBMCs from blood, sampled more than 4 days after vaccination. This TCR was recovered from a man aged 45-65 years who received an inactivated influenza vaccine.

This CDR3 reads CASSTGTYQPQHF. As DNA, the CDR3 is TGTGCCAGCAGTACAGGGACGTATCAGCCCCAGCATTTT. The V call is TRBV7-2, the J call TRBJ1-5, with D perhaps matching TRBD1 (6 bases). The V and J ends lost 6 bases and 5 bases respectively, with 11 bases between them. The CDR3 totals 13 residues. Germline assignment: CDR1 SGHTA and CDR2 FQGNSA.